This TCR beta chain was sequenced during a study of cytomegalovirus exposure and HLA in healthy donors. Study in general: Around 77% of 300 to 450 genotyped donors fell in the Caucasian-associated ancestry cluster.

A multiplex PCR was run with 60 Vbeta primers and 13 Jbeta primers. Profiled with immunoSEQ multiplex PCR; TCRdb holds only in-frame clones, not every one. The sample carries more than 95,000 clones, 60% to 85% recorded once. In this sample, this clone turned up a few times. Antigen specificity is unknown. The CDR3 totals 15 residues. Trimming stripped 2 bases from V and 7 bases from J, with 14 bases between. Looked up from germline, CDR1 is MRHNA and CDR2 is SNTAGT. Whole-study results and caveats: In a later analysis, TCR beta V- and J-gene trimming showed a link to a missense DCLRE1C variant. Earlier results showed most TCR beta V segments being productive about 87% or about 30% of the time. Listed as cytomegalovirus-associated were 164 TCR beta chains.

This receptor was taken from a woman under 30 in good health and CMV-seronegative. The sample was PBMCs. The chain has TRBV6-4 and TRBJ1-4; D remains ambiguous. This CDR3 is CASSDGSGSSEKLFF. CDR3 bases: TGTGCCAGCAGTGACGGCAGCGGGAGTAGTGAAAAACTGTTTTTT.